Included here is one T cell receptor beta chain sequence, with context. The germline V gene has CDR1 KGHSH and CDR2 LQKENI. The CDR3 contains 14 residues. V was pared by 3 bases and J by 6 bases, with 1 base of the junction left unmatched. This specimen belongs to a study of blood T cell repertoires in COVID-19. For the study at large: COVID-19 samples from acute and convalescent phases originated in the United States, Italy and Spain. T cells, B-cell-depleted T cells, or PBMCs provided the cDNA or gDNA that served as material.

Participants spanned ages roughly 18 to 95 years and resided in 24 US areas. Cohort allocation depended upon clinical history that participants reported. The assay was immunoSEQ multiplex PCR, and TCRdb's table has in-frame clones only and misses some. The table includes 470,000 or so clones, 70% to 90% detected once. Sequenced sample: PBMCs or T cells enriched from blood (not recorded which). This TCR was sampled from a woman aged 18-30 years with acute COVID-19. This sequence joins TRBV18 and TRBJ2-1, with TRBD2 identical over 11 bases. The CDR3 loop is CASSPTSGINEQFF. CDR3 coding DNA: TGTGCCAGCTCACCGACTAGCGGGATCAATGAGCAGTTCTTC.